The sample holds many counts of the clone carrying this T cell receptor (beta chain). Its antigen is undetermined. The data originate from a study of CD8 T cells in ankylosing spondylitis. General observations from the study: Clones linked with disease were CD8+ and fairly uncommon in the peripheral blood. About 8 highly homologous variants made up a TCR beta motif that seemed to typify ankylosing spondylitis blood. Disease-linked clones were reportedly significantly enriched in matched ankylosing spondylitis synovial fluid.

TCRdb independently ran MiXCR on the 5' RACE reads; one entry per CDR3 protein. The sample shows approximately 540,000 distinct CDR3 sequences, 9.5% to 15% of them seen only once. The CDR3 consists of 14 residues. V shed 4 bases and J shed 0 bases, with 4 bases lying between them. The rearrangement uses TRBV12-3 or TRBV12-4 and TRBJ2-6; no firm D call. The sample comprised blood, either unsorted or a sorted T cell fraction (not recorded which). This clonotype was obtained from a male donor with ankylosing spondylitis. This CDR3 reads CASSYSSGANVLTF. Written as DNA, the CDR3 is TGTGCCAGCAGTTATAGCTCTGGGGCCAACGTCCTGACTTTC.